This T cell receptor (beta chain) was sequenced in a study of cytomegalovirus exposure and HLA in healthy donors. Notes on the study in general: The dataset shows that most TCR sequences were rare, while some public TCRs occurred in many donors. Investigators reported 150 to 200 TCR beta chains as tied to cytomegalovirus. As was reported, the classifier diagnosed cytomegalovirus status with high specificity and sensitivity.

Sequenced by immunoSEQ multiplex PCR; TCRdb stores in-frame clones only, minus some. The repertoire includes tens of thousands of clones, 93% of them detected once, and 3.6% sits in the top ten. About this clone: What it binds is unknown.

The TCR sequence derives from a woman under 40 in good health and CMV-seronegative. The sequenced material came from PBMCs.

DNA for the CDR3: TGCGCCAGCAGCCCGGGACAAAGCAATGAAAAACTGTTTTTT. Translating it yields CASSPGQSNEKLFF. The V call is TRBV5-1, the J call TRBJ1-4; weak D call: TRBD1 (6 bases). The CDR3 consists of 14 residues. Trimming pared 4 bases from V and 5 bases from J, leaving 12 bases between. Germline V CDR1 and CDR2: SGHRS, YFSETQ.